This is a list of T cell receptor beta chains from one sample in a study of blood T cell repertoires in COVID-19. The table came from immunoSEQ multiplex PCR; TCRdb's copy has only in-frame clones and leaves some out. The sample has approximately 170,000 clones, around 82% seen once. Sequenced material: peripheral blood. All receptors come from a man between 60 and 75 years old who had recovered from COVID-19. The CDR3 runs from the conserved cysteine through the conserved F or W. The D gene is left open where the match is weak. The size entry is marked missing in some rows and otherwise reads once, few, many or a size class.

V	size	J	D	CDR3	DNA
TRBV19	-	TRBJ2-1	TRBD2	CASILTGTSGGTYNEQFF	TGTGCCAGTATCCTAACCGGGACTAGCGGGGGTACCTACAATGAGCAGTTCTTC
TRBV11-2	-	TRBJ2-3	TRBD2	CASSFTSGGYTDTQYF	TGTGCCAGCAGCTTTACTAGCGGGGGCTACACAGATACGCAGTATTTT
TRBV4-2	-	TRBJ2-1	-	CASSLPGTHNEQFF	TGTGCCAGCAGCCTACCCGGGACTCACAATGAGCAGTTCTTC
TRBV6-4	-	TRBJ2-1	TRBD1	CASSTRTGDFNEQFF	TGTGCCAGCAGTACACGGACAGGGGACTTCAATGAGCAGTTCTTC
TRBV7-2	once	TRBJ1-2	-	CASSSYDSYGYTF	TGTGCCAGCAGCTCCTACGACAGCTATGGCTACACCTTC
TRBV3-1/TRBV3-2	-	TRBJ2-3	TRBD1	CASSQGLGGTTDTQYF	TGTGCCAGCAGCCAAGGTCTAGGGGGCACAACAGATACGCAGTATTTT
TRBV6-5	-	TRBJ1-1	-	CASSYSIGDTEAFF	TGTGCCAGCAGTTACTCGATAGGGGACACTGAAGCTTTCTTT
TRBV30	-	TRBJ1-3	-	CAWSRTGGNTIYF	TGTGCCTGGAGTCGTACGGGAGGAAACACCATATATTTT
TRBV27	few	TRBJ2-2	-	CASSLIYGGRSTGELFF	TGTGCCAGCAGTTTAATATATGGTGGAAGGAGCACCGGGGAGCTGTTTTTT
TRBV19	-	TRBJ1-2	TRBD1	CASSDPGTGTYGYTF	TGTGCCAGTAGTGACCCCGGGACAGGGACCTATGGCTACACCTTC
TRBV6-2/TRBV6-3	-	TRBJ1-2	-	CASSQPGHIYGYTF	TGTGCCAGCAGTCAACCGGGACACATCTATGGCTACACCTTC
TRBV28	-	TRBJ1-4	TRBD1	CASSFSAWDRYNEKLFF	TGTGCCAGCAGTTTCTCGGCTTGGGACAGGTATAATGAAAAACTGTTTTTT
TRBV11-2	-	TRBJ2-7	TRBD1	CASSLGSDRSGQYF	TGTGCCAGCAGCTTAGGGTCGGACAGGTCTGGGCAGTACTTC
TRBV7-9	few	TRBJ2-1	-	CASSLAQHNEQFF	TGTGCCAGCAGCTTAGCACAGCACAATGAGCAGTTCTTC
TRBV27	-	TRBJ1-5	-	CASSLRDDQPQHF	TGTGCCAGCAGCCTAAGAGATGATCAGCCCCAGCATTTT
TRBV5-6	-	TRBJ2-1	TRBD2	CASVKAGGQVEQFF	TGTGCCAGCGTTAAGGCGGGGGGGCAGGTTGAGCAGTTCTTC
TRBV27	-	TRBJ1-2	-	CASWEPGERRGYTF	TGTGCCAGCTGGGAACCAGGGGAACGGAGAGGCTACACCTTC
TRBV19	-	TRBJ2-2	-	CASSRPIRGRKTGELFF	TGTGCCAGTAGTCGCCCGATCAGGGGTCGGAAAACCGGGGAGCTGTTTTTT
TRBV3-1/TRBV3-2	few	TRBJ1-1	-	CASSGVDRGTEAFF	TGTGCCAGCAGTGGGGTCGACCGGGGCACTGAAGCTTTCTTT
TRBV10-3	-	TRBJ1-6	TRBD1	CAISESVGGGSPLHF	TGTGCCATCAGTGAGTCTGTAGGGGGCGGTTCACCCCTCCACTTT
TRBV10-3	-	TRBJ1-2	-	CAIQSDYGYTF	TGTGCCATCCAGTCTGACTATGGCTACACCTTC
TRBV15	-	TRBJ1-6	-	CATSRGGQDNSPLHF	TGTGCCACCAGCAGAGGCGGACAAGATAATTCACCCCTCCACTTT
TRBV20-1	-	TRBJ1-1	TRBD1	CSASKGTGIATEAFF	TGCAGTGCTAGTAAGGGGACAGGGATTGCGACTGAAGCTTTCTTT
TRBV7-3	-	TRBJ1-1	-	CASSSGVAGDTFF	TGTGCCAGCAGCTCAGGGGTTGCAGGGGATACTTTCTTT
TRBV2	once	TRBJ2-7	TRBD1	CASSALGQGLREQYF	TGTGCCAGCAGTGCCCTGGGACAGGGTCTTCGCGAGCAGTACTTC
TRBV4-1	-	TRBJ2-1	TRBD2	CASSQGPLAGGRGEQFF	TGCGCCAGCAGCCAAGGCCCTCTAGCGGGGGGGCGTGGTGAGCAGTTCTTC
TRBV25-1	-	TRBJ1-1	-	CASRLGRGAFF	TGTGCCAGCAGATTAGGAAGAGGAGCTTTCTTT
TRBV7-2	-	TRBJ1-2	TRBD1	CASRTDRAGGYTF	TGTGCCAGCAGAACTGACAGGGCGGGGGGCTACACCTTC
TRBV10-3	few	TRBJ1-2	-	CAIDRGSANYGYTF	TGTGCCATCGACCGAGGATCCGCTAACTATGGCTACACCTTC
TRBV3-1/TRBV3-2	-	TRBJ2-2	-	CASSQEWGDTGELFF	TGTGCCAGCAGCCAAGAGTGGGGAGACACCGGGGAGCTGTTTTTT
TRBV4-2	-	TRBJ1-2	-	CASSQDFREDYGYTF	TGTGCCAGCAGCCAAGACTTCAGGGAAGACTATGGCTACACCTTC
TRBV7-3	-	TRBJ2-7	-	CASSLNPAYEQYF	TGTGCCAGCAGCTTAAATCCGGCCTACGAGCAGTACTTC
TRBV5-1	-	TRBJ2-2	TRBD1	CASSLGSTGGLGELFF	TGCGCCAGCAGCTTGGGAAGCACAGGGGGCCTCGGGGAGCTGTTTTTT
TRBV7-8	few	TRBJ1-1	TRBD1	CASSLSWTGIDTEAFF	TGTGCCAGCAGCTTATCTTGGACAGGGATCGACACTGAAGCTTTCTTT
TRBV4-1	-	TRBJ2-7	TRBD2	CASSQDRVTWSSGGLSSYEQYF	TGCGCCAGCAGCCAAGATAGGGTAACTTGGTCTAGCGGGGGACTTAGCTCCTACGAGCAGTACTTC
TRBV6-6	-	TRBJ1-6	-	CASSYLQGGQSPLHF	TGTGCCAGCAGTTACTTGCAGGGTGGTCAATCACCCCTCCACTTT